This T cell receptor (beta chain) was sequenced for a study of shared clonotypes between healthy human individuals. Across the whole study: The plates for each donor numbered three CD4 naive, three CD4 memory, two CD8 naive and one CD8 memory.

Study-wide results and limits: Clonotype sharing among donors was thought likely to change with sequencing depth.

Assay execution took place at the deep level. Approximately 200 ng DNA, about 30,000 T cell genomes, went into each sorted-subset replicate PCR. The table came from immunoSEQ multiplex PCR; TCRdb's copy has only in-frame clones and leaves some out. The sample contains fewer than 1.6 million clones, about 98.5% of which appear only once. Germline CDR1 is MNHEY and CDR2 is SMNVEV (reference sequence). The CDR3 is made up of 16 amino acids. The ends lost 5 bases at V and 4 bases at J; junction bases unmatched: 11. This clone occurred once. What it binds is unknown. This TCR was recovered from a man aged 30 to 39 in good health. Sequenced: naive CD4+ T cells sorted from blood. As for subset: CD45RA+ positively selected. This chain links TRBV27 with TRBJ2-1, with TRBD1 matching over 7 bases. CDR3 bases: TGTGCCAGCAGTCCCACGACAGGGAAGCGGTACAATGAGCAGTTCTTC. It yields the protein CASSPTTGKRYNEQFF.